Listed here are 29 T cell receptor beta chains from one sample, sequenced in a study of blood T cell repertoires in COVID-19 (dated by TCRdb to about 2020). Preparation of the library involved the immunoSEQ multiplex PCR assay. The table was pulled from immuneACCESS by TCRdb, which kept in-frame rearrangements only. Such tables lose some clones; where checked, under half of the loss comes from unresolved V genes, and the rest has no known cause. Present in this sample are 350,000 to 450,000 clones, around 89% of which were seen just once. The ten largest clonotypes hold approximately 1.5% of the sample. Sample: peripheral blood. The receptors originated from a woman between 40 and 55 years old with COVID-19, enrolled during active disease.

The V gene is TRBV10-3, the J gene TRBJ2-1; D is perhaps TRBD1 (5 bases). V gave up 7 bases and J gave up 0 bases, with 16 bases separating them. This CDR3 spans 16 amino acids. Germline V lookup: CDR1 ENHRY, CDR2 SYGVKD. CDR3 bases: TGTGCCATCATGGGGCAGGCCCCTAGCTCCTACAATGAGCAGTTCTTC. Translation: CAIMGQAPSSYNEQFF.

The rearrangement uses TRBV6-6 and TRBJ2-5; 11 bases match TRBD2. CDR3 length: 17 residues. The V segment lost 5 bases and the J segment 2 bases; nucleotides outside the gene matches: 10. Per the germline V gene, CDR1 is MNHNY and CDR2 is SVGAGI (reference sequence). The CDR3 DNA reads as TGTGCCAGCAGTCCCCTTCCCGGGACTAGCGGACAAGAGACCCAGTACTTC. Translation: CASSPLPGTSGQETQYF.

CDR3 protein: CASSSPGGPINQPQHF. The CDR3 DNA follows: TGTGCCAGCAGTTCCCCAGGGGGCCCTATCAATCAGCCCCAGCATTTT. The chain joins TRBV6-2 or TRBV6-3 to TRBJ1-5, with 8 nucleotides matching TRBD1. The germline V gene encodes CDR1 MNHEY and CDR2 SVGEGT. The CDR3 contains 16 residues. J gave up 3 bases and V 4 bases, and 8 bases lay outside the gene matches.

J is TRBJ1-5 and V is TRBV7-9; unclear D gene. Per germline, CDR1 SEHNR and CDR2 FQNEAQ (reference sequence). V was cut by 5 bases and J by 3 bases, with 8 bases left in between. CDR3 length: 13 amino acids. The CDR3 here is CASSERANQPQHF. CDR3 sequence (DNA): TGTGCCAGCAGCGAGCGAGCCAATCAGCCCCAGCATTTT.

The rearrangement joins TRBV11-2 to TRBJ2-7; perhaps TRBD1 as D (5 bases). The CDR3 consists of 15 residues. Trimming left V 4 bases short and J 3 bases short, with 16 bases between. CDR1 and CDR2 from the germline V gene are SGHAT and FQNNGV. The CDR3 loop is CASSSRSDSLYEQYF. CDR3 coding DNA: TGTGCCAGCAGCTCCAGGTCAGACAGCCTCTACGAGCAGTACTTC.

The chain joins TRBV6-2 or TRBV6-3 to TRBJ2-1; 10 bases are a match to TRBD1. The CDR3 consists of 17 residues. After removal of 2 bases from V and 3 bases from J, the junction contained 7 bases not matched to a gene. CDR1 is MNHEY, CDR2 SVGEGT, per germline. CDR3 amino acids: CASSYPGTGADYNEQFF. In DNA, the CDR3 is TGTGCCAGCAGTTACCCCGGGACAGGGGCCGACTACAATGAGCAGTTCTTC.

A single count supports this clone. The chain joins TRBV4-3 to TRBJ2-2; TRBD1 is a possible D gene (5 bases). Germline V CDR1 and CDR2: LGHNA, YSLEER. The ends were cut back, 0 bases at V and 5 bases at J, with 10 bases in the middle. The CDR3 totals 15 residues. The CDR3 DNA follows: TGCGCCAGCAGCCAAGAGGGGCGCGTGACCGGGGAGCTGTTTTTT. It translates to CASSQEGRVTGELFF.

This clone was seen once. The chain couples TRBV10-3 to TRBJ1-5; 7 nucleotides match TRBD1. Germline V lookup: CDR1 ENHRY, CDR2 SYGVKD. V gave up 4 bases and J gave up 1 base; unmatched junction bases: 4. The length of the CDR3 is 15 residues. CDR3 protein: CAISARGISNQPQHF. As DNA, the CDR3 is TGTGCCATCAGTGCCAGGGGGATAAGCAATCAGCCCCAGCATTTT.

Remarks on this clone: This same CDR3 is encoded by further DNA sequences in the sample. V gene TRBV6-6 combines with J gene TRBJ1-1, with TRBD1 identical over 8 bases. Trimming removed 3 bases from V and 1 base from J; junction bases left unmatched: 1. Germline CDR1 and CDR2: MNHNY and SVGAGI (reference sequence). The CDR3 loop spans 14 amino acids. The CDR3 DNA sequence: TGTGCCAGCAGTTATACAGGGGGGAACACTGAAGCTTTCTTT. Translated: CASSYTGGNTEAFF.

The chain joins TRBV4-1 to TRBJ2-1, with 7 bases matching TRBD2. Germline V gene data show CDR1 as MGHRA and CDR2 as YSYEKL. The CDR3 consists of 15 residues. V was clipped by 2 bases and J by 4 bases; unmatched bases: 5. The CDR3 DNA is TGCGCCAGCAGCCAACCGGGACTACAGTACAATGAGCAGTTCTTC. Residues: CASSQPGLQYNEQFF.

The chain couples TRBV5-1 to TRBJ1-4; 7 bases are shared with TRBD1. The germline V gene has CDR1 SGHRS and CDR2 YFSETQ. This CDR3 spans 16 amino acids. V lost 4 bases to trimming and J lost 0 bases; unmatched junction nucleotides: 6. CDR3: CASSPGQIATNEKLFF. As DNA, the CDR3 is TGCGCCAGCAGCCCGGGACAGATCGCAACTAATGAAAAACTGTTTTTT. Complete variable domain (other parts from reference TRBV5-1 and TRBJ1-4): KAGVTQTPRYLIKTRGQQVTLSCSPISGHRSVSWYQQTPGQGLQFLFEYFSETQRNKGNFPGRFSGRQFSNSRSEMNVSTLELGDSALYLCASSPGQIATNEKLFFGSGTQLSVL.

The chain joins TRBV9 to TRBJ2-7; 8 nucleotides align to TRBD1. This CDR3 has 15 residues. Germline lookup yields CDR1 SGDLS and CDR2 YYNGEE. The junction had 10 bases not matched to a gene; V was cut back by 3 bases and J by 5 bases. The CDR3 DNA follows: TGTGCCAGCAGCGCGGTCACAGGGGGGCGCGACGAGCAGTACTTC. It translates to CASSAVTGGRDEQYF.

The table lists this clone with many counts. The rearrangement joins TRBV30 to TRBJ1-1; 8 nucleotides line up with TRBD1. Germline lookup yields CDR1 GTSNPN and CDR2 SVGIG (reference sequence). This CDR3 comprises 15 residues. The V gene end was trimmed by 1 base and the J gene end by 4 bases; junction bases not matched to a gene: 8. The CDR3 protein is CAWSEQGVVGTEAFF. Written as DNA, the CDR3 is TGTGCCTGGAGTGAACAGGGGGTCGTGGGCACTGAAGCTTTCTTT.

V gene TRBV19 combines with J gene TRBJ2-1, with 12 bases aligning to TRBD2. Germline lookup yields CDR1 LNHDA and CDR2 SQIVND (reference sequence). This CDR3 has 14 amino acids. Unmatched junction bases numbered 4, after V lost 6 bases and J lost 7 bases. The CDR3, as DNA: TGTGCCAGTAGCGCTAGCGGGGGGGCGAATGAGCAGTTCTTC. It specifies CASSASGGANEQFF.

The genes are TRBV2 and TRBJ1-1; D remains ambiguous. The length of the CDR3 is 14 residues. Germline V gene sequence: CDR1 SNHLY, CDR2 FYNNEI. The V gene lost 3 bases and the J gene lost 0 bases, with 8 bases spanning the gap. DNA of the CDR3: TGTGCCAGCAGTGATGAGGCGGTGAACACTGAAGCTTTCTTT. It is translated as CASSDEAVNTEAFF.

The V and J genes are TRBV7-2 and TRBJ2-5, with D uncertain. Germline V lookup: CDR1 SGHTA, CDR2 FQGNSA. Deletions cut 5 bases from V and 5 bases from J, with 15 bases between. The CDR3 runs 14 residues. The DNA for the CDR3 is TGTGCCAGCAGCCTCTTGACTCTCTTGGAGACCCAGTACTTC. Translating gives CASSLLTLLETQYF.

The V call is TRBV20-1, the J call TRBJ2-7; 10 nucleotides agree with TRBD1. CDR3 size: 16 residues. Germline V lookup: CDR1 DFQATT, CDR2 SNEGSKA (reference sequence). The ends lost 3 bases at V and 1 base at J; junction bases unmatched: 9. The CDR3 DNA reads as TGCAGTGCTAGTCCCGACCGGGACAGGGGATCCTACGAGCAGTACTTC. Translated, it gives CSASPDRDRGSYEQYF.

This chain uses TRBV19 with TRBJ1-3, with 9 bases matching TRBD1. Germline V gene sequence: CDR1 LNHDA, CDR2 SQIVND (reference sequence). The CDR3 runs 16 residues. Trimming removed 2 bases from V and 0 bases from J; junction bases left unmatched: 2. The DNA for the CDR3 is TGTGCCAGTAGTATAAGGACAGGGGCCTCTGGAAACACCATATATTTT. Translation gives CASSIRTGASGNTIYF.

This sequence joins TRBV4-1 and TRBJ1-2; 9 positions match TRBD1. The CDR3 is made up of 17 amino acids. The germline CDR1 and CDR2 sequences are MGHRA and YSYEKL. Losses at the gene ends were 1 base for V and 5 bases for J; bases not matched to a gene: 11. CDR3 loop: CASSQAPEQGAWYGYTF. DNA for the CDR3: TGCGCCAGCAGCCAAGCGCCAGAACAGGGGGCCTGGTATGGCTACACCTTC.

V is TRBV28 and J is TRBJ1-5; 7 nucleotides match TRBD1. The CDR3 has 15 residues. Germline V gives CDR1 MDHEN, CDR2 SYDVKM. V lost 6 bases and J lost 4; bases outside the gene matches: 9. CDR3 nucleotide sequence: TGTGCCAGCAGCGAACAACAGGGGTGGAATCAGCCCCAGCATTTT. Its translation: CASSEQQGWNQPQHF.

V is TRBV2 and J is TRBJ1-5; TRBD1 is a possible D gene (5 bases). CDR3 size: 15 residues. Trimming took 4 bases from V and 1 from J, leaving 11 bases between them. The germline V gene has CDR1 SNHLY and CDR2 FYNNEI. The DNA for the CDR3 is TGTGCCAGCAGTGGGGGCCGGGGGAGCAATCAGCCCCAGCATTTT. This translates into CASSGGRGSNQPQHF.

The V gene is TRBV6-2 or TRBV6-3, the J gene TRBJ1-2; unclear D gene. Trimming removed 6 bases from V and 4 bases from J, with 12 bases in between. CDR3 size: 13 residues. Germline CDR1 MNHEY, CDR2 SVGEGT. The CDR3 DNA is TGTGCCAGCAGCTCCGAGCGCGGCTATGGCTACACCTTC. It is translated as CASSSERGYGYTF.

The chain employs TRBV4-2 and TRBJ1-6; the D gene is possibly TRBD1 (5 bases). The V gene lost 1 base and the J gene lost 4 bases, with 11 bases spanning the gap. Per germline, CDR1 LGHNA and CDR2 YNFKEQ. CDR3 length: 16 amino acids. The CDR3 DNA follows: TGTGCCAGCAGCCAAGCCAGGACACTTTATAATTCACCCCTCCACTTT. The encoded protein is CASSQARTLYNSPLHF.

The chain joins TRBV7-8 to TRBJ2-1; 7 bases map to TRBD2. Germline CDR1 reads SGHVS; CDR2 reads FQNEAQ. The CDR3 spans 16 residues. With 5 bases clipped from V and 7 bases from J, the junction kept 14 bases outside the gene matches. The CDR3 sequence is CASSDWRGSPINEQFF. The CDR3 DNA is TGTGCCAGCAGCGACTGGCGGGGGTCCCCAATAAATGAGCAGTTCTTC.

The chain has TRBV19 and TRBJ1-1; the D is unclear. The V gene lost 4 bases and the J gene lost 1 base, with 10 bases spanning the gap. Germline V gives CDR1 LNHDA, CDR2 SQIVND (reference sequence). This CDR3 spans 14 amino acids. CDR3 coding DNA: TGTGCCAGTAGTAATGCGGTTCCGAACACTGAAGCTTTCTTT. Translation gives CASSNAVPNTEAFF.

The V and J genes are TRBV30 and TRBJ2-2; D is possibly TRBD1 (6 bases). The CDR3 runs to 14 residues. The V gene's germline CDR1 is GTSNPN and CDR2 SVGIG (reference sequence). V was cut by 2 bases and J by 8 bases, with 15 bases left in between. CDR3 amino acids: CAWSRDTLGGELFF. The CDR3 DNA reads as TGTGCCTGGAGTCGGGACACCTTAGGAGGGGAGCTGTTTTTT.

The rearrangement uses TRBV7-2 and TRBJ2-7, with TRBD1 matching 10 bases. Trimming removed 3 bases from V and 4 bases from J; junction bases left unmatched: 3. This CDR3 has 14 amino acids. Germline V lookup: CDR1 SGHTA, CDR2 FQGNSA. The CDR3 region has the DNA TGTGCCAGCAGCTTCCCGGGACAGGGGTACGAGCAGTACTTC. Translation gives CASSFPGQGYEQYF. Variable domain in full (rest from reference TRBV7-2 and TRBJ2-7): GAGVSQSPSNKVTEKGKDVELRCDPISGHTALYWYRQSLGQGLEFLIYFQGNSAPDKSGLPSDRFSAERTGGSVSTLTIQRTQQEDSAVYLCASSFPGQGYEQYFGPGTRLTVT.

This chain connects TRBV2 to TRBJ1-2; 7 nucleotides agree with TRBD1. Germline lookup yields CDR1 SNHLY and CDR2 FYNNEI. The V segment lost 1 base and the J segment 3 bases; nucleotides outside the gene matches: 14. The length of the CDR3 is 18 residues. Here the CDR3 reads CASSEGGTVTPADYGYTF. CDR3 in DNA: TGTGCCAGCAGTGAAGGAGGGACAGTCACGCCTGCTGACTATGGCTACACCTTC.

The chain uses TRBV19 and TRBJ1-1, with 8 bases matching TRBD1. The CDR3 loop spans 15 amino acids. The V gene end was trimmed by 7 bases and the J gene end by 4 bases; junction bases not matched to a gene: 11. Germline-derived CDR1 and CDR2 are LNHDA and SQIVND (reference sequence). CDR3 coding DNA: TGTGCCAGTATAGAGCCAGGAACAGGGGGCACTGAAGCTTTCTTT. Protein product: CASIEPGTGGTEAFF.